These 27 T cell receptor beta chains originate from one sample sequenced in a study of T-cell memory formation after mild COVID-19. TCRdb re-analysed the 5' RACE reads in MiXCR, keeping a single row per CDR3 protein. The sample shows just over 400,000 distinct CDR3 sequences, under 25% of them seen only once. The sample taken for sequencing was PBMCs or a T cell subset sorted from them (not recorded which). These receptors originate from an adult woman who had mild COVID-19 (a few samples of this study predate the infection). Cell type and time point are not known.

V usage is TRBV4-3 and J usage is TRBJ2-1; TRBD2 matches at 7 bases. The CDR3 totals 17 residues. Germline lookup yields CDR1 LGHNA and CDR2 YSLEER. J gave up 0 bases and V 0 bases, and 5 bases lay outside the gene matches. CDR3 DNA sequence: TGCGCCAGCAGCCAAGAACGGGGCGGGAGCTCCTACAATGAGCAGTTCTTC. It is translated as CASSQERGGSSYNEQFF.

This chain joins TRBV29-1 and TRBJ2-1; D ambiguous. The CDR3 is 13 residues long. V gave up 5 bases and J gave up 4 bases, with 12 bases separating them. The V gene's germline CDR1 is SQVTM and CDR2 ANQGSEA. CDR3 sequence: CSVSLVAYNEQFF. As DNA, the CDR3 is TGCAGCGTTTCGTTGGTTGCTTACAATGAGCAGTTCTTC.

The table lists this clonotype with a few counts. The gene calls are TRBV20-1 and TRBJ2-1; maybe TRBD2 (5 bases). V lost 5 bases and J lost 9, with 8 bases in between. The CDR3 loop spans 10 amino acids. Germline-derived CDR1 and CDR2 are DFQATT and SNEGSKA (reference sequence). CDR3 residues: CSARDGEQFF. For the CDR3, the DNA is TGCAGTGCTCGGGATGGTGAGCAGTTCTTC.

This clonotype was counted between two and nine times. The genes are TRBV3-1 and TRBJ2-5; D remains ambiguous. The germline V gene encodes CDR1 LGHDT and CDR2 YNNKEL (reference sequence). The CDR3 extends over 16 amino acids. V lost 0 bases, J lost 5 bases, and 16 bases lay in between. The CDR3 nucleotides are TGTGCCAGCAGCCAAGATCCCCCTGGCCCCGGGGAGACCCAGTACTTC. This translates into CASSQDPPGPGETQYF.

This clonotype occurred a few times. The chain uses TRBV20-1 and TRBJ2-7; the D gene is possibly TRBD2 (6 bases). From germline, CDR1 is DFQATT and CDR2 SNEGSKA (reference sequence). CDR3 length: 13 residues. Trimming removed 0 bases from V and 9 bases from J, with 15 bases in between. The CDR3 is CSARDPGGQRQYF. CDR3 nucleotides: TGCAGTGCTAGAGATCCCGGAGGGCAGAGGCAGTACTTC.

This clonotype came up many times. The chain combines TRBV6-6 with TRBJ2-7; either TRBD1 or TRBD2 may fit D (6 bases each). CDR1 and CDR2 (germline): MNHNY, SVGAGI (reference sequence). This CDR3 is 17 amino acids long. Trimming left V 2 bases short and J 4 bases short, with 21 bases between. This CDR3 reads CASSYLPGAISRYEQYF. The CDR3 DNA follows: TGTGCCAGCAGTTACCTCCCGGGGGCTATCTCTAGATACGAGCAGTACTTC.

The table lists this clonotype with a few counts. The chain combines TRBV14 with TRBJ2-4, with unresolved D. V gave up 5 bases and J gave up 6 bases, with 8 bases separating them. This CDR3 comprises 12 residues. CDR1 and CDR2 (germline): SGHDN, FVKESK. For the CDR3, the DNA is TGTGCCAGCAGCGGCCCCGGAAACATTCAGTACTTC. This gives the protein CASSGPGNIQYF.

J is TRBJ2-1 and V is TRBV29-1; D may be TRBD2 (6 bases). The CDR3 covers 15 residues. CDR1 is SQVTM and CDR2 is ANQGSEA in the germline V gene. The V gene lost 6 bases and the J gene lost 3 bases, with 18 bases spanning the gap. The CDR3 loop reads CSVIIGSRVYNEQFF. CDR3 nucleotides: TGCAGCGTAATAATCGGGAGTCGCGTCTACAATGAGCAGTTCTTC.

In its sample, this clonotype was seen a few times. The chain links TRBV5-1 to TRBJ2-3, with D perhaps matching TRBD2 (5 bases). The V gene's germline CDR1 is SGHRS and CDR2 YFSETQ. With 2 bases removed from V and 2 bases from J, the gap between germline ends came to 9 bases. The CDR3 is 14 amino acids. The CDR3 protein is CASSFERHTDTQYF. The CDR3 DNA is TGCGCCAGCAGCTTCGAGCGGCACACAGATACGCAGTATTTT.

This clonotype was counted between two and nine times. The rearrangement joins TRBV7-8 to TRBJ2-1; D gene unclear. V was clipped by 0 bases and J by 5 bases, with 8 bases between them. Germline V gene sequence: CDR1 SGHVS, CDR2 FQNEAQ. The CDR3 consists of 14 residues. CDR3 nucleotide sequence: TGTGCCAGCAGCTTAGCAGGTCGGGACAATGAGCAGTTCTTC. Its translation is CASSLAGRDNEQFF.

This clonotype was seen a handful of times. Here the CDR3 DNA reads TGTGCCATCACCGACGGACAGGGAGACTACGAGCAGTACTTC. Translation: CAITDGQGDYEQYF. The rearrangement links TRBV10-3 to TRBJ2-7, with 8 bases that match TRBD1. CDR1 is ENHRY, CDR2 SYGVKD, per germline. The CDR3 loop spans 14 amino acids. Losses at the gene ends were 7 bases for V and 3 bases for J; bases not matched to a gene: 8.

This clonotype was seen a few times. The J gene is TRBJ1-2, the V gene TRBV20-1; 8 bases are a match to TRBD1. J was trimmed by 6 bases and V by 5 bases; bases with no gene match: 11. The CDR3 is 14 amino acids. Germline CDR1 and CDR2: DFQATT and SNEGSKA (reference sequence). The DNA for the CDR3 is TGCAGTGCTGAAGATCAGGGGGCGCGAAATGGCTACACCTTC. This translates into CSAEDQGARNGYTF.

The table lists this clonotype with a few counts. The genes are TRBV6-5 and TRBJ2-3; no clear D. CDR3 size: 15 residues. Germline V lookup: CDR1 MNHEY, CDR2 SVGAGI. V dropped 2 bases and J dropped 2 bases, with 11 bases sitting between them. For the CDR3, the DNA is TGTGCCAGCAGTTACCGAGGAAGGACCACAGATACGCAGTATTTT. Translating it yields CASSYRGRTTDTQYF.

The DNA for the CDR3 is TGTGCCAGTAGTATCGTGGCAGGGGGCGAGCAGTACTTC. Protein: CASSIVAGGEQYF. The chain uses TRBV19 and TRBJ2-7; 7 bases are a match to TRBD1. CDR1 is LNHDA, CDR2 SQIVND, per germline (reference sequence). After removal of 3 bases from V and 6 bases from J, the junction contained 5 bases not matched to a gene. The CDR3 contains 13 residues.

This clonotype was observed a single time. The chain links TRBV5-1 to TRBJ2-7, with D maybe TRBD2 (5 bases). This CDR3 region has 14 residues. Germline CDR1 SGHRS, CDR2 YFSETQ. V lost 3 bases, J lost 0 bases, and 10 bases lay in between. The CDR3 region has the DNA TGCGCCAGCAGCTACTTGGGGAGCTCCTACGAGCAGTACTTC. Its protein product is CASSYLGSSYEQYF.

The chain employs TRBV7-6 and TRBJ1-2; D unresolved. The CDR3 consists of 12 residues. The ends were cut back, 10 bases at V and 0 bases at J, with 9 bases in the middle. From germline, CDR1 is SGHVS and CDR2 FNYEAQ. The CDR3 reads CATIQANYGYTF. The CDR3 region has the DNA TGTGCCACCATCCAAGCTAACTATGGCTACACCTTC. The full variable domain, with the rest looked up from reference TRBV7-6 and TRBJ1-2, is GAGVSQSPRYKVTKRGQDVALRCDPISGHVSLYWYRQALGQGPEFLTYFNYEAQQDKSGLPNDRFSAERPEGSISTLTIQRTEQRDSAMYRCATIQANYGYTFGSGTRLTVV.

The CDR3 DNA follows: TGTGCCAGCAGCCGCGGACTGTACAATGAGCAGTTCTTC. It yields the protein CASSRGLYNEQFF. V gene TRBV7-8 combines with J gene TRBJ2-1; D is possibly TRBD2 (5 bases). CDR3 length: 13 amino acids. Germline V CDR1 and CDR2: SGHVS, FQNEAQ. Trimming took 5 bases from V and 4 from J, leaving 9 bases between them.

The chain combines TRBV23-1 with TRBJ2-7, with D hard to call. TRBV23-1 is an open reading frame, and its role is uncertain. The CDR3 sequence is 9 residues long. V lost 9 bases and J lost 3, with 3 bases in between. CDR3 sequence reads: CASYYEQYF. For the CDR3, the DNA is TGCGCCAGTTACTACGAGCAGTACTTC.

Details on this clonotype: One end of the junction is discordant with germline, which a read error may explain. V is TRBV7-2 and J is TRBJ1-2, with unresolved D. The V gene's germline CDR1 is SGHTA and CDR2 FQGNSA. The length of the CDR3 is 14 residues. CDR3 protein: CDSSSPPGYYGYTF. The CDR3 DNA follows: TGTGACAGCAGCTCCCCACCGGGGTACTATGGCTACACCTTC.

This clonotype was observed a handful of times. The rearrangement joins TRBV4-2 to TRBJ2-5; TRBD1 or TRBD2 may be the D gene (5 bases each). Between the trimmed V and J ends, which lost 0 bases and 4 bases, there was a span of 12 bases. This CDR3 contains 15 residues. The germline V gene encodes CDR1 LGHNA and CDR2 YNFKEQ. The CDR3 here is CASSQDIGTGETQYF. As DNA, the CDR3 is TGTGCCAGCAGCCAAGATATCGGGACGGGAGAGACCCAGTACTTC.

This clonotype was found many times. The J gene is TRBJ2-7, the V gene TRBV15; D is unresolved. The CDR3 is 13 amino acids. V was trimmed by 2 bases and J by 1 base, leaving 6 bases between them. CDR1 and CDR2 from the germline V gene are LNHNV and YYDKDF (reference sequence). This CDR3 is CATSRSVSYEQYF. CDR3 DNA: TGTGCCACCAGCAGATCGGTGTCCTACGAGCAGTACTTC.

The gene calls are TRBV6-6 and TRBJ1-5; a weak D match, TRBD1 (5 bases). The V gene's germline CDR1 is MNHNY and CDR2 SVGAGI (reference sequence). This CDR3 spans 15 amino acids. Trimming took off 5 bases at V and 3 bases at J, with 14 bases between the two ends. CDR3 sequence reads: CASSGKGVHNQPQHF. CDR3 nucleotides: TGTGCCAGCAGTGGCAAAGGGGTCCACAATCAGCCCCAGCATTTT.

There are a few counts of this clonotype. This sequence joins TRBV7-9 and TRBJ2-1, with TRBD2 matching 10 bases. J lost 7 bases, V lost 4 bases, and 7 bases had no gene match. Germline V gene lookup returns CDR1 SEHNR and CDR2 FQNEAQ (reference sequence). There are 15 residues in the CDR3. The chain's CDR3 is CASSWSGRGSNEQFF. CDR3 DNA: TGTGCCAGCAGCTGGAGCGGGAGGGGGTCGAATGAGCAGTTCTTC.

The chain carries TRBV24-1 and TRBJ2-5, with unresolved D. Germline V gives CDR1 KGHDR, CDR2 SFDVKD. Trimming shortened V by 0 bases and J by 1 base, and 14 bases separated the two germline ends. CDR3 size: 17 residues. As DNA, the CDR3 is TGTGCCACCAGTGATTTGGCCTCCGACGGACCCCAAGAGACCCAGTACTTC. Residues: CATSDLASDGPQETQYF.

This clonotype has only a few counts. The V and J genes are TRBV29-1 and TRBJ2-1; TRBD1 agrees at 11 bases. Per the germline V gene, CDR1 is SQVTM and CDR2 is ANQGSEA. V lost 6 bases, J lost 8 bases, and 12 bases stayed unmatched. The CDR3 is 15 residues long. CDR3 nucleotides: TGCAGCGTGGGCGTCCGGGACAGGGGGGTTGATGAGCAGTTCTTC. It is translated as CSVGVRDRGVDEQFF.

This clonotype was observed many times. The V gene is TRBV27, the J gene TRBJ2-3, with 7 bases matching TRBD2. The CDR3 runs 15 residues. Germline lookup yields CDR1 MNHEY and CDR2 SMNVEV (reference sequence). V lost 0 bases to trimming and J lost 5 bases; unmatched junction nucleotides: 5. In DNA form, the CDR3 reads TGTGCCAGCAGTTTATCTGCGGGAGTGTTAGATACGCAGTATTTT. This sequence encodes CASSLSAGVLDTQYF.

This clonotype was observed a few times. The CDR3 spells CASSFGTGTYGYTF. The CDR3 DNA reads TGTGCCAGCAGCTTCGGGACAGGGACCTATGGCTACACCTTC. The gene calls are TRBV11-2 and TRBJ1-2; 9 bases agree with TRBD1. Looked up from germline, CDR1 is SGHAT and CDR2 is FQNNGV. This CDR3 is built from 14 residues. Trimming took 3 bases from V and 4 from J; bases not matched to a gene: 3.